Below, one T cell receptor (beta chain) is given with its context. Sequencing used immunoSEQ multiplex PCR; TCRdb keeps in-frame clones, though not all of them. The sample consists of approximately 99,000 clones, 90% of them appearing once. The sample is drawn from a study of T cell changes during pregnancy in multiple sclerosis. J gave up 10 bases and V 0 bases, and 10 bases lay outside the gene matches. The CDR3 has 15 residues. CDR1 is SGDLS and CDR2 is YYNGEE in the germline V gene. The TCR comes from a female donor in good health, enrolled as a control in a pregnancy study. This sequence joins TRBV9 and TRBJ1-3; 7 bases match TRBD1. The starting material was peripheral blood, obtained in the second trimester of pregnancy. CDR3 region: CASSVGPGTASTIYF. CDR3 bases: TGTGCCAGCAGCGTAGGGCCCGGGACAGCCTCGACCATATATTTT.